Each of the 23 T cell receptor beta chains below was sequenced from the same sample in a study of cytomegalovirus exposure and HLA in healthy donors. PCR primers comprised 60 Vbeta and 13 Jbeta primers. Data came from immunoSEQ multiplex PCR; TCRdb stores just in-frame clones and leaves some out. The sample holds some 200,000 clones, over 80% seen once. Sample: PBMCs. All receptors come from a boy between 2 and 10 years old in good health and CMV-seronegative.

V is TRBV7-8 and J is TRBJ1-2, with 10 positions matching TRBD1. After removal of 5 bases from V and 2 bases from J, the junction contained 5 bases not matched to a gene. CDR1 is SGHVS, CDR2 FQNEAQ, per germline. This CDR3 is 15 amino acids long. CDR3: CASSRDRGANYGYTF. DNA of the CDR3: TGTGCCAGCAGCCGGGACAGGGGTGCGAACTATGGCTACACCTTC.

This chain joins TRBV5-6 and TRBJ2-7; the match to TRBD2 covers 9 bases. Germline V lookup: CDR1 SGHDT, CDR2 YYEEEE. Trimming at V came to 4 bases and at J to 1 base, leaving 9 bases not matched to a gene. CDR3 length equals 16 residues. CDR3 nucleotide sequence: TGTGCCAGCAGCCCCCGCATCGCGGGAGGGTCCTACGAGCAGTACTTC. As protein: CASSPRIAGGSYEQYF.

CDR3: CASSLLNTGELFF. DNA for the CDR3: TGTGCCAGCAGCCTCTTGAACACCGGGGAGCTGTTTTTT. The gene calls are TRBV6-6 and TRBJ2-2; D is ambiguous. Germline values: CDR1 MNHNY, CDR2 SVGAGI (reference sequence). The V and J ends lost 6 bases and 1 base respectively, with 6 bases between them. CDR3 size: 13 residues.

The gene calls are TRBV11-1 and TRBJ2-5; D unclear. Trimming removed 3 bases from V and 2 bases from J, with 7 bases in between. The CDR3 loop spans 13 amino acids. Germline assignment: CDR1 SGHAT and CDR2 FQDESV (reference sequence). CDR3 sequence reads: CASSFGRQETQYF. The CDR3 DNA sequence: TGTGCCAGCAGCTTCGGCAGGCAAGAGACCCAGTACTTC.

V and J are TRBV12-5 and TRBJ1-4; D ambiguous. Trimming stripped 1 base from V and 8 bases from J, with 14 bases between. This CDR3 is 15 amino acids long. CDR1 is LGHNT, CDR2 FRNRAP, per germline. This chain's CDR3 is CASGLEAGEDEKLFF. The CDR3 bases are TGTGCTAGTGGTTTGGAGGCGGGAGAAGACGAAAAACTGTTTTTT.

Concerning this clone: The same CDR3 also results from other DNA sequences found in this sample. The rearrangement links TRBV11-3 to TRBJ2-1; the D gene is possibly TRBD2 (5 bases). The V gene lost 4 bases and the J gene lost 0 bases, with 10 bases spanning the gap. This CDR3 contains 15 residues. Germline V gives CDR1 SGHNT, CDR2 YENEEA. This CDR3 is CASSSSRSSYNEQFF. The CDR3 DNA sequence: TGTGCCAGCAGCTCTAGCCGGAGCTCCTACAATGAGCAGTTCTTC.

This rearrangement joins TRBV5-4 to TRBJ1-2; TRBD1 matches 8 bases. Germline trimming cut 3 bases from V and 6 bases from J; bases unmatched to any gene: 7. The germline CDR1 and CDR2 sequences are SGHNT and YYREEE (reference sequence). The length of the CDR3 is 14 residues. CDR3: CASSSADRGHGYTF. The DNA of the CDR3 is TGTGCCAGCAGCTCCGCAGACAGGGGCCATGGCTACACCTTC.

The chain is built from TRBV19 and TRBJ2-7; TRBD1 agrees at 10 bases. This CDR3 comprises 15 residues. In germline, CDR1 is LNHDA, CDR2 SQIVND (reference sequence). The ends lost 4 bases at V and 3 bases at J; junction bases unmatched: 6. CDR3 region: CASSTGGQGDYEQYF. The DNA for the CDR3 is TGTGCCAGTAGTACGGGCGGACAGGGGGACTACGAGCAGTACTTC.

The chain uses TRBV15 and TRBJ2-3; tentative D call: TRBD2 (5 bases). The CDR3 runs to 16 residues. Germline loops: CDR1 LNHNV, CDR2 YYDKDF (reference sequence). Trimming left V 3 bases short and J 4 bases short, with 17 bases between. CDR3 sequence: CATSRRVIVGSDTQYF. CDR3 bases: TGTGCCACCAGCAGGAGGGTAATTGTGGGGTCAGATACGCAGTATTTT.

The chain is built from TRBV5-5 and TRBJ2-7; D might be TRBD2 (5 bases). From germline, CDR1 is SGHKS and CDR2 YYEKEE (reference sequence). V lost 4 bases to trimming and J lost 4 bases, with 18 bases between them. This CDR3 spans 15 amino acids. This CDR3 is CASSEYRGPIYEQYF. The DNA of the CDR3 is TGTGCCAGCAGCGAATACAGAGGGCCGATATACGAGCAGTACTTC.

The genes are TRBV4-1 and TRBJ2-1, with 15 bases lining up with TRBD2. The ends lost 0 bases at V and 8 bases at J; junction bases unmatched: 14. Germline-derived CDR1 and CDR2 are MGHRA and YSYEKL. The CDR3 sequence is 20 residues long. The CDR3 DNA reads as TGCGCCAGCAGCCAAGATAGGCGGGTGGTGGGACTAGCGGGAGGACATGAGCAGTTCTTC. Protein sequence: CASSQDRRVVGLAGGHEQFF.

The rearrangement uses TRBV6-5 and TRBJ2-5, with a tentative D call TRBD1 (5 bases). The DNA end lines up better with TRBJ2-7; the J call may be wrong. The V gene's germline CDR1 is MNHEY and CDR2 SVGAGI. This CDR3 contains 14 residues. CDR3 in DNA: TGTGCCAGCAGTTACTCCGACAGAAGCTACGAGCAGTACTTC. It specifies CASSYSDRSYEQYF.

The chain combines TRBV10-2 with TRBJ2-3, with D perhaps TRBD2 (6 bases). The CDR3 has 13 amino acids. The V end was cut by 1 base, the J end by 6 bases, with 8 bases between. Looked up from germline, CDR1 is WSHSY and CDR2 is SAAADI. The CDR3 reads CASSELGLDTQYF. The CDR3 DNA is TGCGCCAGCAGTGAGTTGGGACTGGATACGCAGTATTTT.

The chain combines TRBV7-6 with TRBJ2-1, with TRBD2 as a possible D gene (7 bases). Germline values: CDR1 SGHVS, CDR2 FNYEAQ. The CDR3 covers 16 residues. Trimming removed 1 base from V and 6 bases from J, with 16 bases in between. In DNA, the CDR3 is TGTGCCAGCAGCTTAGGGGGGGGTTGGGGGGCCAATGAGCAGTTCTTC. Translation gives CASSLGGGWGANEQFF.

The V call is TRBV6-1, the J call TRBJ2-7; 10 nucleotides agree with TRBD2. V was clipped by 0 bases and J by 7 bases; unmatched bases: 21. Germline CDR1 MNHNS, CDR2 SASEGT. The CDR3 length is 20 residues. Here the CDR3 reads CASSEAFRGRLAGAFLEQYF. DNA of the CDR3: TGTGCCAGCAGTGAAGCATTTCGGGGGAGGCTAGCGGGAGCCTTTCTGGAGCAGTACTTC.

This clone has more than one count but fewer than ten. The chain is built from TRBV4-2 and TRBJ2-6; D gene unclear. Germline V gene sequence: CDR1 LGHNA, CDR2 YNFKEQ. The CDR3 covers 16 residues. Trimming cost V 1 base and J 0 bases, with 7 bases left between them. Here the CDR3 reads CASSQGLPSGANVLTF. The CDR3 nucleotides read TGTGCCAGCAGCCAAGGTCTCCCCTCTGGGGCCAACGTCCTGACTTTC.

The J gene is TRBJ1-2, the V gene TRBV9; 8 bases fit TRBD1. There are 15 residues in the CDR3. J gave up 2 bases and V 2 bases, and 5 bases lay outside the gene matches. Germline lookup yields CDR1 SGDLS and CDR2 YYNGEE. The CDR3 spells CASSVEPGGNYGYTF. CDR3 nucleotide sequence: TGTGCCAGCAGCGTCGAGCCAGGGGGCAACTATGGCTACACCTTC.

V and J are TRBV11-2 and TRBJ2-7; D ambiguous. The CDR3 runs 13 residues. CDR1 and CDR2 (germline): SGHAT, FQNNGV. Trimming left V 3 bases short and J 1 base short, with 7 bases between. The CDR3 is CASSFGHSYEQYF. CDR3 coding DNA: TGTGCCAGCAGCTTTGGGCATTCCTACGAGCAGTACTTC.

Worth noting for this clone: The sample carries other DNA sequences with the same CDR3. Here the CDR3 reads CASSLGGGNEQFF. The CDR3 region has the DNA TGTGCCAGCAGTCTAGGGGGTGGCAATGAGCAGTTCTTC. The V call is TRBV27, the J call TRBJ2-1; tentatively, D is TRBD1 (6 bases). Trimming left V 5 bases short and J 6 bases short, with 11 bases between. Germline CDR1 and CDR2: MNHEY and SMNVEV (reference sequence). The length of the CDR3 is 13 residues.

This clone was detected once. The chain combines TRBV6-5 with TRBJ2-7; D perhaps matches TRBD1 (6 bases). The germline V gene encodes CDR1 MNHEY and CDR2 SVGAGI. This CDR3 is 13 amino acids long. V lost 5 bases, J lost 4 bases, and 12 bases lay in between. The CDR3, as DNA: TGTGCCAGCAGTCAACGGACAGCGTACGAGCAGTACTTC. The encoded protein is CASSQRTAYEQYF.

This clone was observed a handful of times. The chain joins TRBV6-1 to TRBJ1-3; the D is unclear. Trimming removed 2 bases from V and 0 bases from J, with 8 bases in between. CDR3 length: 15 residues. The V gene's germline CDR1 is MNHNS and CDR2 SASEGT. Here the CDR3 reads CASSELRPSGNTIYF. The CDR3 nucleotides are TGTGCCAGCAGTGAATTGCGGCCCTCTGGAAACACCATATATTTT.

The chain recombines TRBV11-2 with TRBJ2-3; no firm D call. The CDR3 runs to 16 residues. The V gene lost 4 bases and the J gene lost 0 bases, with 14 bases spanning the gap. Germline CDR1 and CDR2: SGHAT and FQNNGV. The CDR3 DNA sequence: TGTGCCAGCAGCTCCAGATCACCCGGGAGCACAGATACGCAGTATTTT. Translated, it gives CASSSRSPGSTDTQYF.

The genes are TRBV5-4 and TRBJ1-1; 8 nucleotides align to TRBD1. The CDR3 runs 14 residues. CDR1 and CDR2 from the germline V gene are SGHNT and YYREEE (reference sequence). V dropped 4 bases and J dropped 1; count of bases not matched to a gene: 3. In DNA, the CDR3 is TGTGCCAGCAGCGGGGGACAGGCGAACACTGAAGCTTTCTTT. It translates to CASSGGQANTEAFF. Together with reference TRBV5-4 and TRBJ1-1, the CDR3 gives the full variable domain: ETGVTQSPTHLIKTRGQQVTLRCSSQSGHNTVSWYQQALGQGPQFIFQYYREEENGRGNFPPRFSGLQFPNYSSELNVNALELDDSALYLCASSGGQANTEAFFGQGTRLTVV.